This TCR beta chain is from a study of blood T cell repertoires in COVID-19. The CDR3 spans 15 residues. Germline V gives CDR1 MNHEY, CDR2 SVGAGI. V trimming: 6 bases; J trimming: 3 bases; junction bases outside the gene matches: 8. Some clones are missing from TCRdb's copy, which holds only in-frame ones; the method was immunoSEQ multiplex PCR. The table records about 410,000 clones, 75% to 90% of them present only once. What was sequenced was peripheral blood. This sequence joins TRBV6-5 and TRBJ1-1; 9 bases are shared with TRBD1. The sequence was obtained from a woman aged 25 to 39 with active or convalescent COVID-19. CDR3 coding DNA: TGTGCCAGCAGCATTAACAGGGGGCTGTACACTGAAGCTTTCTTT. This codes for CASSINRGLYTEAFF.